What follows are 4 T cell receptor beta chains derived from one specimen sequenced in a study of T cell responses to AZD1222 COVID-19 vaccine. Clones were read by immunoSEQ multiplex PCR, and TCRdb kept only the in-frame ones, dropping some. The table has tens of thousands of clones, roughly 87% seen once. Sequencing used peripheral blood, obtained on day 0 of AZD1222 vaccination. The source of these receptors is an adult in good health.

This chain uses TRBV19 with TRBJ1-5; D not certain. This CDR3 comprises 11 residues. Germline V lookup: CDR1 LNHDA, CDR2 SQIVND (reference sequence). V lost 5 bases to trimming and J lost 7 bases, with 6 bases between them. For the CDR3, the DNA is TGTGCCAGTAGTTTTGGGCAGCCCCAGCATTTT. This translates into CASSFGQPQHF. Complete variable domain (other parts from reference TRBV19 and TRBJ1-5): DGGITQSPKYLFRKEGQNVTLSCEQNLNHDAMYWYRQDPGQGLRLIYYSQIVNDFQKGDIAEGYSVSREKKESFPLTVTSAQKNPTAFYLCASSFGQPQHFGDGTRLSIL.

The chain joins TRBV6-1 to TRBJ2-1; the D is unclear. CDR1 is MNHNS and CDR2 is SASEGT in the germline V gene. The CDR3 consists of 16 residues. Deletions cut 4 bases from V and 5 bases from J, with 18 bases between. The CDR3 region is CASSARHFPGDNEQFF. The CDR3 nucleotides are TGTGCCAGCAGTGCTCGACATTTCCCTGGGGACAATGAGCAGTTCTTC.

The chain's CDR3 is CASSTQGARGDTQYF. CDR3 in DNA: TGTGCCAGTAGTACCCAGGGGGCGCGGGGAGATACGCAGTATTTT. The chain has TRBV19 and TRBJ2-3; 8 nucleotides line up with TRBD1. Unmatched junction bases numbered 8, after V lost 4 bases and J lost 5 bases. From germline, CDR1 is LNHDA and CDR2 SQIVND (reference sequence). This CDR3 spans 15 amino acids.

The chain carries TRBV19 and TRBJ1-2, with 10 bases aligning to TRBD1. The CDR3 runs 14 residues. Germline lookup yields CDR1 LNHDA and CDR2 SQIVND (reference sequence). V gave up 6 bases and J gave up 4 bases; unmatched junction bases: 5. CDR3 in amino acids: CASRSGQGPYGYTF. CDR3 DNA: TGTGCCAGTAGATCGGGACAGGGGCCCTATGGCTACACCTTC.